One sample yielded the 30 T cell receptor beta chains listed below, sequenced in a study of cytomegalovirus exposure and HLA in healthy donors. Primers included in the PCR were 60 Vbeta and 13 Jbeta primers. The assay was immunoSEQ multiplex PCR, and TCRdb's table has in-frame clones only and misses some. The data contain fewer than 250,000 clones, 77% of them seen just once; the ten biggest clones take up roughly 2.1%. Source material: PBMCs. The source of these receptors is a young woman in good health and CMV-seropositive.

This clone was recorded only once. The CDR3 spells CASSGQGTLPDTQYF. The CDR3 nucleotides read TGTGCCAGCAGTGGACAGGGGACCCTTCCAGATACGCAGTATTTT. V usage is TRBV27 and J usage is TRBJ2-3, with 9 bases that match TRBD1. Per the germline V gene, CDR1 is MNHEY and CDR2 is SMNVEV (reference sequence). The CDR3 totals 15 residues. The V segment lost 5 bases and the J segment 4 bases; nucleotides outside the gene matches: 7.

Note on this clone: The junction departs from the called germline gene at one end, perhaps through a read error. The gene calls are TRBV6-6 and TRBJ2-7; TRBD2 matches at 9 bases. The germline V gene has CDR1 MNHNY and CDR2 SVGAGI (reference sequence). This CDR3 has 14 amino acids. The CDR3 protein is CASSYSILEVLAGF. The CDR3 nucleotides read TGTGCCAGCAGTTACTCGATCCTAGAAGTCCTAGCGGGGTTC.

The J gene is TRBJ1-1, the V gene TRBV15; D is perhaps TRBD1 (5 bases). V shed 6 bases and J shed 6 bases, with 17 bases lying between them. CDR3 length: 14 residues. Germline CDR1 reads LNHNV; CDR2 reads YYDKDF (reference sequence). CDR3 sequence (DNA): TGTGCCACCAGGAAGCGAAGGGAAGGGGCTGAAGCTTTCTTT. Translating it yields CATRKRREGAEAFF.

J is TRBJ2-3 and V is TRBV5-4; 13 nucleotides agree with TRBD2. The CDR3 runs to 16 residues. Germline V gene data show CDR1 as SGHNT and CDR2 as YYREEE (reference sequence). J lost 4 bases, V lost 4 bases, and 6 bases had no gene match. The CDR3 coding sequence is TGTGCCAGCAGCCAGACTAGCGGGGGGAGAGCAGATACGCAGTATTTT. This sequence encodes CASSQTSGGRADTQYF.

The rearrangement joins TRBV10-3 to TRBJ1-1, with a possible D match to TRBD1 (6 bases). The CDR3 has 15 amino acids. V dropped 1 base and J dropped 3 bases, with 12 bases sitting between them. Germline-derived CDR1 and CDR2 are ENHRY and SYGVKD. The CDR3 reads CAISEYGGRDTEAFF. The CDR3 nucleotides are TGTGCCATCAGTGAGTATGGGGGCCGGGACACTGAAGCTTTCTTT.

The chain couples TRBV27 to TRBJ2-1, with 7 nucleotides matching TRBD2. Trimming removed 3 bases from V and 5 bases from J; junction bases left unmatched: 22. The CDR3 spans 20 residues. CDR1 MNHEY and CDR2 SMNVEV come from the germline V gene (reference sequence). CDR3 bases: TGTGCCAGCAGTTTTTATGTGTCTCCGAAAGCGGGACTGGGCAACAATGAGCAGTTCTTC. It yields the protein CASSFYVSPKAGLGNNEQFF.

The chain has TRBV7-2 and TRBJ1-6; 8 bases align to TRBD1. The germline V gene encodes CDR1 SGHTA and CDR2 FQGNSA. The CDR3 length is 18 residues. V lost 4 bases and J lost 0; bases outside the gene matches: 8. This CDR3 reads CASSSRDRLVSYNSPLHF. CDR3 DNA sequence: TGTGCCAGCAGCTCTAGGGACAGGCTGGTCTCCTATAATTCACCCCTCCACTTT.

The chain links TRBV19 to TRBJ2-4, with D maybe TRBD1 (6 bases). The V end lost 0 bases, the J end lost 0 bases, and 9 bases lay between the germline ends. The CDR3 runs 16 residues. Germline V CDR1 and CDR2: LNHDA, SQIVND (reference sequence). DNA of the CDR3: TGTGCCAGTAGTATAGAGGCGGACAGAGCCAAAAACATTCAGTACTTC. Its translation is CASSIEADRAKNIQYF. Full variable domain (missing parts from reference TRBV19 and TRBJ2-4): DGGITQSPKYLFRKEGQNVTLSCEQNLNHDAMYWYRQDPGQGLRLIYYSQIVNDFQKGDIAEGYSVSREKKESFPLTVTSAQKNPTAFYLCASSIEADRAKNIQYFGAGTRLSVL.

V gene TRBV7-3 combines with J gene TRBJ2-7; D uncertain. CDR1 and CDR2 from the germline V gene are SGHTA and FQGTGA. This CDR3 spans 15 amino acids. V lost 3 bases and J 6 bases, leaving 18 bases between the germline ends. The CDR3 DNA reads TGTGCCAGCAGCTTGCTCCCATCAGAGGTTAGCGAGCAGTACTTC. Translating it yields CASSLLPSEVSEQYF.

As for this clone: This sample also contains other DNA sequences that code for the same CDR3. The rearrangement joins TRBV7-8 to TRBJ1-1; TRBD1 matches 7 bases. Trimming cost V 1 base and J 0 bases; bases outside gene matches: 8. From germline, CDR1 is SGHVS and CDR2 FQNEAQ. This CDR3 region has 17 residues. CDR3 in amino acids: CASSLGQGKGLNTEAFF. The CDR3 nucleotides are TGTGCCAGCAGCTTAGGACAGGGAAAGGGGCTGAACACTGAAGCTTTCTTT.

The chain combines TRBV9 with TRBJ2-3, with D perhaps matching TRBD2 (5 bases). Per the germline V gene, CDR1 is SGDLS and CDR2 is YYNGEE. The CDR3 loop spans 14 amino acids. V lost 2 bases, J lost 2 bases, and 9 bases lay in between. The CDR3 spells CASSVGGYTDTQYF. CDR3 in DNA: TGTGCCAGCAGCGTGGGCGGGTACACAGATACGCAGTATTTT.

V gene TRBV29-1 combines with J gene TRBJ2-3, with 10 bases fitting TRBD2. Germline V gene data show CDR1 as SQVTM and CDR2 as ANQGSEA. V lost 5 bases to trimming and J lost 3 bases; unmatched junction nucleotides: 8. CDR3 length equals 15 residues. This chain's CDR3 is CSVIWSGGATDTQYF. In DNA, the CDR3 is TGCAGCGTTATTTGGAGCGGGGGGGCAACAGATACGCAGTATTTT.

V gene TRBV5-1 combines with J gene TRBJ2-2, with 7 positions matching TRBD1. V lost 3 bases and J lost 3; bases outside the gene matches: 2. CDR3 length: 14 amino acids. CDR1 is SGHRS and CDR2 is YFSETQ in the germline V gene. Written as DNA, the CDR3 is TGCGCCAGCAGCTCTGGGACAGACACCGGGGAGCTGTTTTTT. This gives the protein CASSSGTDTGELFF. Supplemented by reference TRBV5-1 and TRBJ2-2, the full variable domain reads KAGVTQTPRYLIKTRGQQVTLSCSPISGHRSVSWYQQTPGQGLQFLFEYFSETQRNKGNFPGRFSGRQFSNSRSEMNVSTLELGDSALYLCASSSGTDTGELFFGEGSRLTVL.

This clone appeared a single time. The DNA of the CDR3 is TGTGCCAGCAGCCCCTCTCCTCTAACGAGGAACACTGAAGCTTTCTTT. This sequence encodes CASSPSPLTRNTEAFF. The V and J genes are TRBV7-9 and TRBJ1-1; no reliable D call. The germline V and J ends were trimmed by 5 bases and 1 base, with 17 bases remaining between them. Germline CDR1 SEHNR, CDR2 FQNEAQ (reference sequence). The CDR3 contains 16 residues.

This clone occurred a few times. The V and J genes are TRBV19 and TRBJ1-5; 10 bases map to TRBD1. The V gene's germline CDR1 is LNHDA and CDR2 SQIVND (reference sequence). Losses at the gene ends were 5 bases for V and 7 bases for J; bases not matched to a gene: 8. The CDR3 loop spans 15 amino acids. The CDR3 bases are TGTGCCAGTAGTTTCAGACAGGGGGCTAGGCAGCCCCAGCATTTT. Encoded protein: CASSFRQGARQPQHF.

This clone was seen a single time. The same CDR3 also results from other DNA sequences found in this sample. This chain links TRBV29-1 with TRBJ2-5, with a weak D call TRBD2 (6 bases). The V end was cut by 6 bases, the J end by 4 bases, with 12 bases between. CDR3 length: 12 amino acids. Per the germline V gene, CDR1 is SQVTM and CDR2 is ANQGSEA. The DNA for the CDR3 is TGCAGCGTGGCGGGGCAGGGAGAGACCCAGTACTTC. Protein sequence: CSVAGQGETQYF.

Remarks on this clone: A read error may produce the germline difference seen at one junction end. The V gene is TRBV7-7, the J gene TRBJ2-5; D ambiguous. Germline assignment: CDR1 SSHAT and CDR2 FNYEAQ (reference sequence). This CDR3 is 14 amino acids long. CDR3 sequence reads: CASSLDVLRETQYF. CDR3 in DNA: TGTGCTAGCAGCTTAGACGTCCTCCGGGAGACCCAGTACTTC. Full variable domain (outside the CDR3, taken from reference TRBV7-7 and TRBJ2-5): GAGVSQSPRYKVTKRGQDVTLRCDPISSHATLYWYQQALGQGPEFLTYFNYEAQPDKSGLPSDRFSAERPEGSISTLTIQRTEQRDSAMYRCASSLDVLRETQYFGPGTRLLVL.

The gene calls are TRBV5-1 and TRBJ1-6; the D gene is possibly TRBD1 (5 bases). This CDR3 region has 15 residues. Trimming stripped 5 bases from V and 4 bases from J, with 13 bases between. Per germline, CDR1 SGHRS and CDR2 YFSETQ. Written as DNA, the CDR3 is TGCGCCAGCAGACAACAGGCCGTATATAATTCACCCCTCCACTTT. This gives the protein CASRQQAVYNSPLHF. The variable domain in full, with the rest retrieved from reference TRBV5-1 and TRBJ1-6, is KAGVTQTPRYLIKTRGQQVTLSCSPISGHRSVSWYQQTPGQGLQFLFEYFSETQRNKGNFPGRFSGRQFSNSRSEMNVSTLELGDSALYLCASRQQAVYNSPLHFGNGTRLTVT.

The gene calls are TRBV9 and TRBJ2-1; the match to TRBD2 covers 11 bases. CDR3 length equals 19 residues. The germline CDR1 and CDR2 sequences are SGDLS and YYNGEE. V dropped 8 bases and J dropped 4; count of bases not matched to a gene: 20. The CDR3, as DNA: TGTGCCAGGTGGGGGAGGGTGAGGCTTAGCGGGGGGGCTTACAATGAGCAGTTCTTC. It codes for CARWGRVRLSGGAYNEQFF.

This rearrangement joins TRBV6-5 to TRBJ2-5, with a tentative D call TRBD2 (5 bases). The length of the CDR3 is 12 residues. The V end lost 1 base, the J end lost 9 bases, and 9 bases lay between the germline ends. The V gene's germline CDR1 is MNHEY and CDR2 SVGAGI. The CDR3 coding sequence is TGTGCCAGCAGTTACTTCGGCGGGTCCCAGTACTTC. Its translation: CASSYFGGSQYF.

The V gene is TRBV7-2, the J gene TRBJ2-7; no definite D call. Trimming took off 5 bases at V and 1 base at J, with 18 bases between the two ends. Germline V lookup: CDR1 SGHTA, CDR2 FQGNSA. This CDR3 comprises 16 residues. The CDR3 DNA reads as TGTGCCAGCAGCCGATTCGCGGTAAGCGATTCCTACGAGCAGTACTTC. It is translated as CASSRFAVSDSYEQYF.

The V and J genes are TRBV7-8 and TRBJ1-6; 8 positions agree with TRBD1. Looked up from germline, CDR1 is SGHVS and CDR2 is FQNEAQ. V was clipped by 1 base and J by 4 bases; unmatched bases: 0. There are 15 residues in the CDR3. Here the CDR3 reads CASSLGQGYNSPLHF. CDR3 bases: TGTGCCAGCAGCTTAGGACAGGGGTATAATTCACCCCTCCACTTT. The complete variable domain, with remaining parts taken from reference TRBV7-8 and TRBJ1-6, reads GAGVSQSPRYKVAKRGQDVALRCDPISGHVSLFWYQQALGQGPEFLTYFQNEAQLDKSGLPSDRFFAERPEGSVSTLKIQRTQQEDSAVYLCASSLGQGYNSPLHFGNGTRLTVT.

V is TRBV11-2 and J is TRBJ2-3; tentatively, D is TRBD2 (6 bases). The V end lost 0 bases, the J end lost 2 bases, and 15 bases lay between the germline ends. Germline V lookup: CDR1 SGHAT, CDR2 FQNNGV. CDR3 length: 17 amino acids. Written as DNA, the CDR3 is TGTGCCAGCAGCTTAGAGGGGCGGGGCGGATTCACAGATACGCAGTATTTT. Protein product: CASSLEGRGGFTDTQYF. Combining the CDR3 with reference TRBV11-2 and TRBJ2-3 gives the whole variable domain EAGVAQSPRYKIIEKRQSVAFWCNPISGHATLYWYQQILGQGPKLLIQFQNNGVVDDSQLPKDRFSAERLKGVDSTLKIQPAKLEDSAVYLCASSLEGRGGFTDTQYFGPGTRLTVL.

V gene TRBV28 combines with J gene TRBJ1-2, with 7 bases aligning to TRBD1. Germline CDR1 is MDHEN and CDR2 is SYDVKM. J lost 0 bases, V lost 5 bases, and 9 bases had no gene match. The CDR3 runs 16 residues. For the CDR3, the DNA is TGTGCCAGCAGTCCTACGACAGGGAAAGCTAACTATGGCTACACCTTC. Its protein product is CASSPTTGKANYGYTF.

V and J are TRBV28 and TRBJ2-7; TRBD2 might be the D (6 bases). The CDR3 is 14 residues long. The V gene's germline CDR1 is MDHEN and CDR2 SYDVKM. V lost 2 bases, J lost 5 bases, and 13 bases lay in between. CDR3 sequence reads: CASSLQRVGNEQYF. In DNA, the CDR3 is TGTGCCAGCAGTTTACAGCGGGTCGGGAACGAGCAGTACTTC.

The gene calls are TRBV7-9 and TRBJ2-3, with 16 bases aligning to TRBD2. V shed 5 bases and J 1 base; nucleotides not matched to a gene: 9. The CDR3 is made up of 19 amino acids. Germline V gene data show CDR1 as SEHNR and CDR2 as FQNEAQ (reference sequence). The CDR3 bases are TGTGCCAGCAGCCCACTGGGACTAGCGGGAGGGCCGGGCACAGATACGCAGTATTTT. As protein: CASSPLGLAGGPGTDTQYF.

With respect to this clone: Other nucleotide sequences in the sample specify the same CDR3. The CDR3 loop reads CASSSTGTGGWGYTF. The CDR3 nucleotides read TGTGCCAGCAGTAGTACCGGGACAGGGGGCTGGGGCTACACCTTC. The chain recombines TRBV28 with TRBJ1-2; TRBD1 matches 12 bases. The germline CDR1 and CDR2 sequences are MDHEN and SYDVKM. J lost 8 bases, V lost 5 bases, and 9 bases had no gene match. The CDR3 is made up of 15 amino acids.

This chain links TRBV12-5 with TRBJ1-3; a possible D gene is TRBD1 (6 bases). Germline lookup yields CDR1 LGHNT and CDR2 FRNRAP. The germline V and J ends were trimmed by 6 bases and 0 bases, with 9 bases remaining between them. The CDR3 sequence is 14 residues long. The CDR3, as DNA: TGTGCTAGTGGCGTGACAGGCTCTGGAAACACCATATATTTT. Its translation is CASGVTGSGNTIYF.

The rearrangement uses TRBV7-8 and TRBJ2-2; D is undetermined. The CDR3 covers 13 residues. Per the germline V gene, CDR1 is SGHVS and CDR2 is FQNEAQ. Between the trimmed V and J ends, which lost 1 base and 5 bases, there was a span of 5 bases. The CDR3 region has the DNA TGTGCCAGCAGCTTAGGTCAGACCGGGGAGCTGTTTTTT. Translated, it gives CASSLGQTGELFF. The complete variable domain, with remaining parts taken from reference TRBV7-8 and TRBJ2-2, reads GAGVSQSPRYKVAKRGQDVALRCDPISGHVSLFWYQQALGQGPEFLTYFQNEAQLDKSGLPSDRFFAERPEGSVSTLKIQRTQQEDSAVYLCASSLGQTGELFFGEGSRLTVL.

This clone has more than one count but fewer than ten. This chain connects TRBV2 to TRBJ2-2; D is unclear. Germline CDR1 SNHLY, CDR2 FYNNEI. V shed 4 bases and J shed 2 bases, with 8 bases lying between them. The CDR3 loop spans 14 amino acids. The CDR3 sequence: CASSAEHNTGELFF. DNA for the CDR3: TGTGCCAGCAGTGCCGAGCACAACACCGGGGAGCTGTTTTTT.